This TCR beta chain was recorded in a study of T cell repertoires in cytomegalovirus infection. A single record per CDR3 protein comes from TCRdb applying MiXCR to the reads. The sample includes approximately 110,000 distinct CDR3 sequences, over 25% of them seen just once. Comments on this clonotype: What it binds is unknown.

Trimming left V 5 bases short and J 2 bases short, with 13 bases between. CDR1 and CDR2 from the germline V gene are SGHVS and FQNEAQ. The CDR3 loop spans 16 amino acids. The clonotype originates from a human donor in good health (CMV status not recorded). Some clones in this sample may be carry-over from other donors' samples. The sample here was CD8+ T cells from cultured PBMCs, taken from culture after CMV antigen stimulation. This chain uses TRBV7-8 with TRBJ2-6, with D perhaps being TRBD1 or TRBD2 (5 bases each). The CDR3 protein is CASSPPSGPGANVLTF. The CDR3 DNA is TGTGCCAGCAGCCCCCCTTCGGGGCCTGGGGCCAACGTCCTGACTTTC.